The 16 T cell receptor beta chains in this list originate from one sample, sequenced in a study of blood T cell repertoires in COVID-19. Assay used: immunoSEQ multiplex PCR; TCRdb lists only in-frame clones, some missing. The profile covers fewer than 250,000 clones, with about 86% appearing a single time and 2.5% to 3% taken by the ten largest. The sample consisted of peripheral blood. The receptor set was obtained from a man aged 50 or older with active or convalescent COVID-19.

The chain employs TRBV25-1 and TRBJ2-7; no reliable D call. Germline CDR1 and CDR2: MGHDK and SYGVNS. Trimming took 3 bases from V and 4 from J, leaving 4 bases between them. The CDR3 extends over 11 amino acids. The CDR3 nucleotides are TGTGCCAGCAGTGACCTTTACGAGCAGTACTTC. As protein: CASSDLYEQYF.

V and J are TRBV4-1 and TRBJ1-2; 9 bases agree with TRBD1. Looked up from germline, CDR1 is MGHRA and CDR2 is YSYEKL. The length of the CDR3 is 16 residues. Trimming at V came to 1 base and at J to 4 bases, leaving 7 bases not matched to a gene. For the CDR3, the DNA is TGCGCCAGCAGCCAAGGGCGACAGGGGGAGGTCTATGGCTACACCTTC. It specifies CASSQGRQGEVYGYTF.

CDR3: CASSLWDSSYEQYF. The CDR3 nucleotides read TGTGCCAGCAGCTTGTGGGACAGCTCCTACGAGCAGTACTTC. This chain uses TRBV5-8 with TRBJ2-7; 7 positions agree with TRBD1. The junction had 1 base not matched to a gene; V was cut back by 1 base and J by 0 bases. The CDR3 runs to 14 residues. Germline V lookup: CDR1 SGHTS, CDR2 YDEGEE.

The chain carries TRBV9 and TRBJ1-5, with D perhaps matching TRBD1 (5 bases). Trimming took off 8 bases at V and 0 bases at J, with 36 bases between the two ends. The CDR3 totals 22 residues. Germline-derived CDR1 and CDR2 are SGDLS and YYNGEE. The CDR3 DNA is TGTGCCAGGCCTTGGGGGGTCGGGTCGGGTTTTCCCCTCGAATATAGCAATCAGCCCCAGCATTTT. It yields the protein CARPWGVGSGFPLEYSNQPQHF.

The rearrangement uses TRBV7-9 and TRBJ1-5; D remains unclear. The CDR3 totals 12 residues. Trimming pared 5 bases from V and 0 bases from J, leaving 2 bases between. Germline values: CDR1 SEHNR, CDR2 FQNEAQ (reference sequence). CDR3 DNA sequence: TGTGCCAGCAGCCTTAGCAATCAGCCCCAGCATTTT. Protein sequence: CASSLSNQPQHF.

This clone was seen only once. This sequence joins TRBV24-1 and TRBJ1-6, with D possibly being TRBD1 (6 bases). Trimming left V 0 bases short and J 7 bases short, with 9 bases between. CDR1 and CDR2 (germline): KGHDR, SFDVKD. The CDR3 has 15 amino acids. The CDR3 here is CATSDLGGGNSPLHF. The CDR3 DNA sequence: TGTGCCACCAGTGATTTGGGGGGCGGAAATTCACCCCTCCACTTT.

This clone was counted between two and nine times. The junction departs from germline at one end; a sequencing error may be responsible. The V and J genes are TRBV7-7 and TRBJ1-5, with D tentatively TRBD1 (5 bases). The germline V gene has CDR1 SSHAT and CDR2 FNYEAQ (reference sequence). This CDR3 spans 16 amino acids. CDR3 amino acids: CASRAGHLYSNQPQHF. DNA for the CDR3: TGTGCTAGCAGGGCTGGGCATCTCTATAGCAATCAGCCCCAGCATTTT.

As regards this clone: This sequence may be a read error, since a much larger clone differs from it by one base. The J gene is TRBJ2-7, the V gene TRBV27, with 8 bases fitting TRBD1. Losses at the gene ends were 6 bases for V and 8 bases for J; bases not matched to a gene: 9. CDR1 and CDR2 (germline): MNHEY, SMNVEV (reference sequence). The CDR3 extends over 13 amino acids. CDR3: CASSGQGRYKQYF. For the CDR3, the DNA is TGTGCCAGCAGCGGACAGGGAAGGTACAAGCAGTACTTC.

CDR3: CASSLGTGTEAFF. Here the CDR3 DNA reads TGTGCCAGCAGTCTCGGGACAGGAACTGAAGCTTTCTTT. V gene TRBV6-5 combines with J gene TRBJ1-1; 8 nucleotides agree with TRBD1. Germline CDR1 MNHEY, CDR2 SVGAGI. J lost 5 bases, V lost 5 bases, and 4 bases had no gene match. The CDR3 is made up of 13 amino acids.

V gene TRBV19 combines with J gene TRBJ2-7; unclear D gene. The V and J ends lost 10 bases and 4 bases respectively, with 20 bases between them. CDR1 and CDR2 from the germline V gene are LNHDA and SQIVND (reference sequence). The CDR3 is 14 amino acids. The CDR3 DNA reads TGTGCCACCCGCCCCAACGTAGTTATGTACGAGCAGTACTTC. Its translation is CATRPNVVMYEQYF.

This CDR3 is CASSVGGPGGELFF. In DNA form, the CDR3 reads TGTGCCAGCAGCGTCGGGGGGCCCGGCGGGGAGCTGTTTTTT. V is TRBV9 and J is TRBJ2-2, with D possibly TRBD2 on 7 matching bases. Germline V gives CDR1 SGDLS, CDR2 YYNGEE. The CDR3 covers 14 residues. V lost 2 bases, J lost 7 bases, and 12 bases lay in between.

The chain is built from TRBV5-4 and TRBJ1-2; TRBD1 matches 10 bases. CDR1 and CDR2 from the germline V gene are SGHNT and YYREEE (reference sequence). The J segment lost 7 bases and the V segment lost 3 bases, leaving 3 bases of the junction unmatched. The length of the CDR3 is 13 residues. CDR3 loop: CASSWDRGTGYTF. CDR3 in DNA: TGTGCCAGCAGCTGGGACAGGGGTACTGGCTACACCTTC.

With regard to this clone: Other DNA sequences of this sample code for an identical CDR3. V and J are TRBV28 and TRBJ1-2, with D unresolved. V was clipped by 3 bases and J by 5 bases, with 7 bases between them. Germline V gene lookup returns CDR1 MDHEN and CDR2 SYDVKM. This CDR3 is built from 12 residues. The CDR3 loop reads CASSFGGYGYTF. CDR3 DNA sequence: TGTGCCAGCAGTTTCGGCGGGTATGGCTACACCTTC.

This clone has only a few counts. The chain links TRBV14 to TRBJ1-1; TRBD1 is a possible D gene (6 bases). Looked up from germline, CDR1 is SGHDN and CDR2 is FVKESK. The CDR3 has 13 amino acids. V was shortened by 4 bases and J by 6 bases, with 12 bases between the two germline ends. The chain's CDR3 is CASSLNRAAEAFF. In nucleotides, the CDR3 is TGTGCCAGCAGCCTAAACAGGGCCGCTGAAGCTTTCTTT.

The chain links TRBV6-5 to TRBJ2-1, with 10 bases fitting TRBD1. This CDR3 contains 15 residues. V lost 3 bases to trimming and J lost 8 bases; unmatched junction nucleotides: 7. Germline V gene data show CDR1 as MNHEY and CDR2 as SVGAGI. CDR3 DNA sequence: TGTGCCAGCAGTTATTCAGGGGACAGGGGCGATGAGCAGTTCTTC. Protein sequence: CASSYSGDRGDEQFF.

This chain links TRBV7-2 with TRBJ2-7, with D possibly matching TRBD1 (6 bases). The CDR3 is made up of 14 amino acids. Trimming pared 1 base from V and 3 bases from J, leaving 10 bases between. Per germline, CDR1 SGHTA and CDR2 FQGNSA. The CDR3 here is CASSLGLRGYEQYF. The CDR3 DNA is TGTGCCAGCAGCTTAGGTCTCAGGGGCTACGAGCAGTACTTC.